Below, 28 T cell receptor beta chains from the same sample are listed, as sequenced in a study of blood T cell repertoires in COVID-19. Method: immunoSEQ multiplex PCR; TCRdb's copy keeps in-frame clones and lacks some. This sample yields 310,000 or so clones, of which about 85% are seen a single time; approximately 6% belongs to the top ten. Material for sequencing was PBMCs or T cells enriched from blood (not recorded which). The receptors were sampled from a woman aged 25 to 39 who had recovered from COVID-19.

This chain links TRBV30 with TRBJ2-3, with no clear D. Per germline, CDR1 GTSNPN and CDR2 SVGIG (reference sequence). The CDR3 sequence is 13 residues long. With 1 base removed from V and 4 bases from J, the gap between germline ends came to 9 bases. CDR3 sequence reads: CAWSGQAADTQYF. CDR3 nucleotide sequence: TGTGCCTGGAGTGGTCAAGCTGCAGATACGCAGTATTTT.

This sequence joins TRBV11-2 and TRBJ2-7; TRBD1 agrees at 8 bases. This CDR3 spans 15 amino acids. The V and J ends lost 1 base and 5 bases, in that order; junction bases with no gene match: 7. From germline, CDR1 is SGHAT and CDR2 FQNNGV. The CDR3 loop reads CASSLGAGGWDEQYF. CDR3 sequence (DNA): TGTGCCAGCAGCTTAGGGGCAGGGGGCTGGGACGAGCAGTACTTC.

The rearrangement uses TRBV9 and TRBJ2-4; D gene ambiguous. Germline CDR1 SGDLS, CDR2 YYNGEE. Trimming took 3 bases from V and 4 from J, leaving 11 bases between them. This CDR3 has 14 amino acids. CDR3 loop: CASSADVRKNIQYF. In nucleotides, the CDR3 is TGTGCCAGCAGCGCCGACGTGAGGAAAAACATTCAGTACTTC.

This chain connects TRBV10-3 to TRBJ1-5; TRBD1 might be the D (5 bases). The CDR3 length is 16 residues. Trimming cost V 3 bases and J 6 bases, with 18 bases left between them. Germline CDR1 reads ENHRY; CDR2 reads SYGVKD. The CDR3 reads CAISDPGGVWGQPQHF. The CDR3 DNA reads TGTGCCATCAGTGACCCCGGGGGGGTTTGGGGTCAGCCCCAGCATTTT.

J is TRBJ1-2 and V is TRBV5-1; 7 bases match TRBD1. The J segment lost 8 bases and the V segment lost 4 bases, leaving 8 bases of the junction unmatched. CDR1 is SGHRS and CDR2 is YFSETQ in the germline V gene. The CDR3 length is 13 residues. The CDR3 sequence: CASSRVTGEGYTF. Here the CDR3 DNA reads TGCGCCAGCAGCCGCGTCACAGGGGAAGGCTACACCTTC.

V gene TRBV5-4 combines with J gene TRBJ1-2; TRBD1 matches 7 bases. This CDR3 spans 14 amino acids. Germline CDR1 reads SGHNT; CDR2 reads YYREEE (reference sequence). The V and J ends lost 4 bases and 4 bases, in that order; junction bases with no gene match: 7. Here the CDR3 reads CASSPWDSGYGYTF. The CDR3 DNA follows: TGTGCCAGCAGCCCCTGGGACAGTGGCTATGGCTACACCTTC.

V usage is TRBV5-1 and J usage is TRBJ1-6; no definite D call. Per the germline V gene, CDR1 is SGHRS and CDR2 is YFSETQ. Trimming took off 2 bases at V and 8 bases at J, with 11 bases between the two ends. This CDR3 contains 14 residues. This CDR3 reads CASSLTPGDSPLHF. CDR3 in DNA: TGCGCCAGCAGCTTAACACCCGGGGATTCACCCCTCCACTTT.

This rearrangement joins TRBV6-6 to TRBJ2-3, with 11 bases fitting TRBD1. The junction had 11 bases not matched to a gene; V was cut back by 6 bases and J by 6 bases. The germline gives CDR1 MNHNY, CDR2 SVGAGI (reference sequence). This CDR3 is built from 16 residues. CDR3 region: CASSSRTGGGRDTQYF. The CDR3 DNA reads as TGTGCCAGCAGCTCCCGGACAGGGGGCGGTAGGGATACGCAGTATTTT.

DNA of the CDR3: TGTGCCAGCAGCGTAGGCAGGAACACCGGGGAGCTGTTTTTT. This gives the protein CASSVGRNTGELFF. This rearrangement joins TRBV9 to TRBJ2-2; D not certain. V was cut by 0 bases and J by 1 base, with 4 bases left in between. CDR3 length equals 14 residues. Germline V lookup: CDR1 SGDLS, CDR2 YYNGEE.

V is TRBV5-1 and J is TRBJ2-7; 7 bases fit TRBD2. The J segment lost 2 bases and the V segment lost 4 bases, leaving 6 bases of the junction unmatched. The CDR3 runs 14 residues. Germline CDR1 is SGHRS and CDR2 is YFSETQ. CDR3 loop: CASSHTGTTYEQYF. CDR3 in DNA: TGCGCCAGCAGCCACACCGGGACTACCTACGAGCAGTACTTC.

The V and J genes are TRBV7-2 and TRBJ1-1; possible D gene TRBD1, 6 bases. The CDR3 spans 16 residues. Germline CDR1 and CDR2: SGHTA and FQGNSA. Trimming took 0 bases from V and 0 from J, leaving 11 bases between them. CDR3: CASSLATRGLNTEAFF. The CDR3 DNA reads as TGTGCCAGCAGCTTAGCGACCAGGGGACTGAACACTGAAGCTTTCTTT.

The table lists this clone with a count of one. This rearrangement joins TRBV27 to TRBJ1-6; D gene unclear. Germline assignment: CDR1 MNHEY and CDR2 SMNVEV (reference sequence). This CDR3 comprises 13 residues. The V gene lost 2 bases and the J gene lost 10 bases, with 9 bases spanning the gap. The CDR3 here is CASSLQSWSPLHF. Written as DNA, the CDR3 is TGTGCCAGCAGTTTACAGTCTTGGTCACCCCTCCACTTT.

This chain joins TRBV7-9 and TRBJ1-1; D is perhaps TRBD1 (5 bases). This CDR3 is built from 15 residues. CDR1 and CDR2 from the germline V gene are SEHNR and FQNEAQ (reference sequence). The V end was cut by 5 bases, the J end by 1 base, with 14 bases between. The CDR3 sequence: CASSGGSHRNTEAFF. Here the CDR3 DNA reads TGTGCCAGCAGCGGGGGGAGTCATCGGAACACTGAAGCTTTCTTT.

The CDR3 coding sequence is TGTGCCAGCAGCTACCTAGCGGGGGGGACCTACAATGAGCAGTTCTTC. It specifies CASSYLAGGTYNEQFF. The chain combines TRBV11-2 with TRBJ2-1; 12 bases are a match to TRBD2. CDR3 length: 16 amino acids. In germline, CDR1 is SGHAT, CDR2 FQNNGV. V shed 4 bases and J 2 bases; nucleotides not matched to a gene: 3.

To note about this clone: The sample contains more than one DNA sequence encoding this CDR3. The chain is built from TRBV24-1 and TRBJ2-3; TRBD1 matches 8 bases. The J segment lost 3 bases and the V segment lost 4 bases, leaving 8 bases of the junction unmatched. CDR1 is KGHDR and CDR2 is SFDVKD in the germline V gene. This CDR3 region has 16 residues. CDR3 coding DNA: TGTGCCACCAGTGACCCAGGGGGCGCGGGTACAGATACGCAGTATTTT. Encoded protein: CATSDPGGAGTDTQYF.

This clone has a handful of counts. The CDR3 loop is CASHFGTGFDEQYF. The CDR3 DNA follows: TGTGCCAGCCATTTTGGGACAGGGTTCGACGAGCAGTACTTC. This chain links TRBV7-9 with TRBJ2-7; TRBD1 matches at 9 bases. The J segment lost 5 bases and the V segment lost 8 bases, leaving 10 bases of the junction unmatched. Germline CDR1 SEHNR, CDR2 FQNEAQ (reference sequence). The CDR3 length is 14 residues.

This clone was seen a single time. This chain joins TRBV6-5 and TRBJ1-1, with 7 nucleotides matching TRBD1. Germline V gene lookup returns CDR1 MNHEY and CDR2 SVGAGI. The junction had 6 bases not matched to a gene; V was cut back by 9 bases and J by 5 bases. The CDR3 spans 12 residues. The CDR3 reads CARDRASTEAFF. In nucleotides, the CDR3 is TGTGCCAGAGACAGGGCTTCTACTGAAGCTTTCTTT.

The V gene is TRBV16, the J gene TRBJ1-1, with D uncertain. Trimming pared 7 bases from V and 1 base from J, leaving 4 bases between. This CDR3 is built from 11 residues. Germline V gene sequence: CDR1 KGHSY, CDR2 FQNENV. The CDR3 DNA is TGTGCCAGCACCCGGAACACTGAAGCTTTCTTT. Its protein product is CASTRNTEAFF.

The CDR3, as DNA: TGTGCCAGCAGCTTATTAGGGTCAGGGACCGGGGAGCTGTTTTTT. It translates to CASSLLGSGTGELFF. The gene calls are TRBV7-8 and TRBJ2-2; D may be TRBD1 (5 bases). The CDR3 consists of 15 residues. Germline V gene lookup returns CDR1 SGHVS and CDR2 FQNEAQ. V was pared by 2 bases and J by 5 bases, with 12 bases between. Together with reference TRBV7-8 and TRBJ2-2, the CDR3 gives the full variable domain: GAGVSQSPRYKVAKRGQDVALRCDPISGHVSLFWYQQALGQGPEFLTYFQNEAQLDKSGLPSDRFFAERPEGSVSTLKIQRTQQEDSAVYLCASSLLGSGTGELFFGEGSRLTVL.

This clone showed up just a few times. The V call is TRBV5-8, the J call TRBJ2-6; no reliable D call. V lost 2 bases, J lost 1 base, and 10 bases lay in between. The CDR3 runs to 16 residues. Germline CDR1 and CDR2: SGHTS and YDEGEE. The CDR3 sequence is CASSFLTHSGANVLTF. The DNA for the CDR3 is TGTGCCAGCAGCTTCTTAACTCATTCTGGGGCCAACGTCCTGACTTTC.

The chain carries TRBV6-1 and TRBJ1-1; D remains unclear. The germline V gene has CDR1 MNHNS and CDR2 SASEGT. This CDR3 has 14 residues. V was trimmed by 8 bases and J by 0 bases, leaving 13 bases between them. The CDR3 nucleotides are TGTGCCAGCCTCCCCAGTTACCTGAACACTGAAGCTTTCTTT. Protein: CASLPSYLNTEAFF.

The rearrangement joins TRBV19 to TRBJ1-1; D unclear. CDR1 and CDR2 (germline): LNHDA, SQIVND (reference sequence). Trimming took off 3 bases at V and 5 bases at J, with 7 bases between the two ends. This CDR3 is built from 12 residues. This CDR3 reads CASSIWETEAFF. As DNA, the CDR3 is TGTGCCAGTAGTATCTGGGAGACTGAAGCTTTCTTT.

The CDR3 DNA reads as TGCGCCATGTACCTGGGGGGGGGCCACACTGAAGCTTTCTTT. Protein product: CAMYLGGGHTEAFF. The V gene is TRBV10-1, the J gene TRBJ1-1, with a weak D call TRBD1 (6 bases). V shed 10 bases and J shed 3 bases, with 18 bases lying between them. This CDR3 region has 14 residues. Germline V CDR1 and CDR2: WNHNN, SYGVQD (reference sequence).

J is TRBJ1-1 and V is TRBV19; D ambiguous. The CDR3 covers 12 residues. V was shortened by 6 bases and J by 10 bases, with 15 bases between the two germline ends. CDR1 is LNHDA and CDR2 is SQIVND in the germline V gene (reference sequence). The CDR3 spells CASSHPGSRAFF. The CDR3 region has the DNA TGTGCCAGTAGCCATCCTGGATCTAGAGCTTTCTTT.

The CDR3: CASSHASPLTYEQYF. In nucleotides, the CDR3 is TGTGCCAGCTCTCACGCGTCGCCCCTTACCTACGAGCAGTACTTC. The V and J genes are TRBV18 and TRBJ2-7; D is unresolved. The CDR3 is 15 residues long. The germline gives CDR1 KGHSH, CDR2 LQKENI. Trimming shortened V by 6 bases and J by 2 bases, and 17 bases separated the two germline ends.

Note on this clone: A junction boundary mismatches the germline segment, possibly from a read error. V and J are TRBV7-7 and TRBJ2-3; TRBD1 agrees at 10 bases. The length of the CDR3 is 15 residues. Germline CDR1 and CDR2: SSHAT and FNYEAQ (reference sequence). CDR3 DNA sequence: TGTGCTAGCAGCCAAGACAGGGGGCCGACAGATACGCAGTATTTT. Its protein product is CASSQDRGPTDTQYF.

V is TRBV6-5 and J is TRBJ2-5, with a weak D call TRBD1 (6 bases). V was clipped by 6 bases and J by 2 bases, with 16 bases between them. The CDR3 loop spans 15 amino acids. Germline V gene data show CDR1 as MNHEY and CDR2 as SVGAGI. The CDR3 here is CASRDPRTEQETQYF. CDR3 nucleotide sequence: TGTGCCAGCAGGGATCCCCGGACAGAGCAAGAGACCCAGTACTTC.

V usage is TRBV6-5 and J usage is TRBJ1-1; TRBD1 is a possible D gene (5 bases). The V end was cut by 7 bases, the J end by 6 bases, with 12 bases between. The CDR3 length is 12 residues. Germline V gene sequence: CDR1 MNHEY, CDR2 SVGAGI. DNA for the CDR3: TGTGCCAGCACTCCGGGGGGATCTGAAGCTTTCTTT. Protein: CASTPGGSEAFF.